The 8 T cell receptor beta chains below come from one sample, sequenced in a study of PD-1 blockade in classical Hodgkin lymphoma. Every one of the patients relapsed after autologous stem cell transplantation (brentuximab vedotin exposure was variable). Here immunoSEQ multiplex PCR was the method, and the copy in TCRdb shows in-frame clones only, minus some. The sample includes 14,000 or so clones, roughly 80% of them seen just once. This specimen consisted of peripheral blood mononuclear cells (PBMCs), obtained at baseline. All receptors come from a human donor with classical Hodgkin lymphoma.

The chain carries TRBV27 and TRBJ2-7; 13 nucleotides agree with TRBD2. Unmatched junction bases numbered 11, after V lost 5 bases and J lost 4 bases. The CDR3 is made up of 17 amino acids. CDR1 and CDR2 from the germline V gene are MNHEY and SMNVEV (reference sequence). The CDR3 coding sequence is TGTGCCAGCAGTCATTCCGGGACTAGCGGGGAGTTATACGAGCAGTACTTC. This codes for CASSHSGTSGELYEQYF.

This clone has more than one count but fewer than ten. The chain couples TRBV7-9 to TRBJ2-7; D call uncertain. Germline loops: CDR1 SEHNR, CDR2 FQNEAQ (reference sequence). The V gene lost 0 bases and the J gene lost 0 bases, with 6 bases spanning the gap. The length of the CDR3 is 14 residues. As DNA, the CDR3 is TGTGCCAGCAGCTTAGCCGCGATCTCCTACGAGCAGTACTTC. Translated, it gives CASSLAAISYEQYF.

This clone was observed a handful of times. The chain joins TRBV12-2 to TRBJ2-5; the table calls TRBD1, which could not be checked here. TRBV12-2 counts as a pseudogene. The CDR3 totals 15 residues. This chain's CDR3 is CASRYRDRDSETQYF. The DNA of the CDR3 is TGTGCAAGTCGCTACCGGGACAGGGATTCAGAGACCCAGTACTTC.

The chain combines TRBV5-1 with TRBJ1-2, with D perhaps matching TRBD1 (5 bases). V gave up 7 bases and J gave up 7 bases, with 17 bases separating them. The V gene's germline CDR1 is SGHRS and CDR2 YFSETQ. This CDR3 has 13 residues. The chain's CDR3 is CASDPNGGSGYTF. The CDR3 coding sequence is TGCGCCAGCGACCCTAATGGGGGTTCTGGCTACACCTTC. The whole variable domain, remainder taken from reference TRBV5-1 and TRBJ1-2, is KAGVTQTPRYLIKTRGQQVTLSCSPISGHRSVSWYQQTPGQGLQFLFEYFSETQRNKGNFPGRFSGRQFSNSRSEMNVSTLELGDSALYLCASDPNGGSGYTFGSGTRLTVV.

The V and J genes are TRBV7-9 and TRBJ2-7, with D unresolved. Germline loops: CDR1 SEHNR, CDR2 FQNEAQ (reference sequence). The CDR3 spans 13 residues. The V end lost 7 bases, the J end lost 4 bases, and 14 bases lay between the germline ends. The CDR3 here is CASIGDHTYEQYF. CDR3 sequence (DNA): TGTGCCAGCATTGGAGACCATACTTACGAGCAGTACTTC. Full variable domain (missing parts from reference TRBV7-9 and TRBJ2-7): DTGVSQNPRHKITKRGQNVTFRCDPISEHNRLYWYRQTLGQGPEFLTYFQNEAQLEKSRLLSDRFSAERPKGSFSTLEIQRTEQGDSAMYLCASIGDHTYEQYFGPGTRLTVT.

This chain connects TRBV18 to TRBJ1-6; 9 nucleotides line up with TRBD1. Trimming removed 3 bases from V and 0 bases from J; junction bases left unmatched: 3. Germline CDR1 is KGHSH and CDR2 is LQKENI. The CDR3 totals 17 residues. CDR3 in amino acids: CASSPGTGSSYNSPLHF. The CDR3 DNA is TGTGCCAGCTCACCCGGGACAGGGAGCTCCTATAATTCACCCCTCCACTTT.

This chain uses TRBV28 with TRBJ1-6; no clear D gene. Trimming removed 3 bases from V and 6 bases from J, with 12 bases in between. Germline loops: CDR1 MDHEN, CDR2 SYDVKM. This CDR3 has 15 residues. CDR3 nucleotide sequence: TGTGCCAGCAGTTTGTCGGTGGAGGGTAATTCACCCCTCCACTTT. Residues: CASSLSVEGNSPLHF.

The count of this clone is one. The chain uses TRBV5-1 and TRBJ1-6; 8 bases are shared with TRBD1. This CDR3 region has 17 residues. J gave up 11 bases and V 0 bases, and 13 bases lay outside the gene matches. Germline V gene lookup returns CDR1 SGHRS and CDR2 YFSETQ. CDR3 DNA sequence: TGCGCCAGCAGCTTGGGGAGTACCGGGACAGGAGGAACACCCCTCCACTTT. Translating gives CASSLGSTGTGGTPLHF.